What follows are 20 T cell receptor beta chains derived from one specimen sequenced in a study of blood T cell repertoires in COVID-19. Assay used: immunoSEQ multiplex PCR; TCRdb lists only in-frame clones, some missing. The data hold about 140,000 clones, with approximately 88% observed a single time. The sequenced sample consisted of PBMCs or T cells enriched from blood (not recorded which). The receptors originated from a man aged 35 to 55 with acute COVID-19.

The CDR3 is CASSSAGTSGSLFGTQYF. For the CDR3, the DNA is TGTGCCAGCAGTTCGGCCGGGACTAGCGGGAGCCTTTTTGGTACGCAGTATTTT. This chain connects TRBV27 to TRBJ2-3; TRBD2 matches 14 bases. V dropped 4 bases and J dropped 8; count of bases not matched to a gene: 14. The CDR3 extends over 18 amino acids. CDR1 is MNHEY, CDR2 SMNVEV, per germline (reference sequence).

The gene calls are TRBV4-1 and TRBJ1-2; 8 positions match TRBD1. In germline, CDR1 is MGHRA, CDR2 YSYEKL. The length of the CDR3 is 17 residues. J was trimmed by 8 bases and V by 1 base; bases with no gene match: 15. CDR3 residues: CASSQAQLYRGLGGYTF. The CDR3 nucleotides read TGCGCCAGCAGCCAAGCTCAACTTTACAGGGGGTTAGGGGGCTACACCTTC.

The J gene is TRBJ1-4, the V gene TRBV7-9, with D possibly TRBD1 on 6 matching bases. The CDR3 runs to 15 residues. Per germline, CDR1 SEHNR and CDR2 FQNEAQ (reference sequence). The ends were cut back, 5 bases at V and 8 bases at J, with 18 bases in the middle. The CDR3 is CASSRVEGVNEKLFF. Here the CDR3 DNA reads TGTGCCAGCAGCCGGGTTGAGGGGGTCAACGAAAAACTGTTTTTT.

The chain joins TRBV3-1 (or the pseudogene TRBV3-2) to TRBJ2-7; no clear D. The germline V gene has CDR1 LGHDT and CDR2 YNNKEL (reference sequence). The CDR3 loop spans 13 amino acids. The V and J ends lost 4 bases and 2 bases respectively, with 9 bases between them. The CDR3 region has the DNA TGTGCCAGCAGCCTAGAATTAACCTACGAGCAGTACTTC. Its translation is CASSLELTYEQYF.

The V call is TRBV29-1, the J call TRBJ2-2; D is undetermined. The CDR3 consists of 13 residues. Germline V gene lookup returns CDR1 SQVTM and CDR2 ANQGSEA. V was shortened by 8 bases and J by 2 bases, with 12 bases between the two germline ends. CDR3 region: CSYRRINTGELFF. The DNA for the CDR3 is TGCAGCTACAGAAGGATCAACACCGGGGAGCTGTTTTTT.

The rearrangement links TRBV7-9 to TRBJ1-1; perhaps TRBD1 as D (5 bases). The CDR3 totals 17 residues. The V and J ends lost 3 bases and 1 base respectively, with 18 bases between them. Germline CDR1 is SEHNR and CDR2 is FQNEAQ (reference sequence). CDR3: CASSLLAQVGANTEAFF. The CDR3 bases are TGTGCCAGCAGCTTGTTAGCACAGGTTGGGGCGAACACTGAAGCTTTCTTT.

The V call is TRBV19, the J call TRBJ2-7, with 9 bases identical to TRBD2. Germline trimming cut 2 bases from V and 2 bases from J; bases unmatched to any gene: 4. CDR1 and CDR2 from the germline V gene are LNHDA and SQIVND (reference sequence). The CDR3 has 15 residues. Here the CDR3 reads CASSIMASGAYEQYF. The CDR3, as DNA: TGTGCCAGTAGTATAATGGCTAGCGGGGCCTACGAGCAGTACTTC.

Regarding this clone: Sequence at one end of the junction differs from germline and may be a read error. The chain joins TRBV5-4 to TRBJ2-1; 7 bases align to TRBD2. The CDR3 loop spans 15 amino acids. From germline, CDR1 is SGHNT and CDR2 YYREEE (reference sequence). Written as DNA, the CDR3 is TGTGCCAGCAGCTCCCCGGGCCGGGACTACGATGAGCAGTTCTTC. Translated, it gives CASSSPGRDYDEQFF.

The J gene is TRBJ1-1, the V gene TRBV18, with 10 bases fitting TRBD1. Per the germline V gene, CDR1 is KGHSH and CDR2 is LQKENI. CDR3 length: 18 residues. V shed 3 bases, J shed 0 bases, and the junction held 10 bases outside the gene matches. This CDR3 is CASSPSWDRGKMNTEAFF. In DNA, the CDR3 is TGTGCCAGCTCACCTTCGTGGGACAGGGGAAAAATGAACACTGAAGCTTTCTTT.

There are a few counts of this clone. This chain uses TRBV4-1 with TRBJ2-2, with D maybe TRBD2 (5 bases). The CDR3 consists of 17 residues. The germline CDR1 and CDR2 sequences are MGHRA and YSYEKL. V lost 2 bases to trimming and J lost 7 bases, with 20 bases between them. The chain's CDR3 is CASSQRERGKEFGELFF. The CDR3 bases are TGCGCCAGCAGCCAAAGGGAGAGAGGGAAGGAGTTCGGGGAGCTGTTTTTT.

V usage is TRBV6-1 and J usage is TRBJ1-6, with D possibly matching TRBD1 (6 bases). In germline, CDR1 is MNHNS, CDR2 SASEGT. V was clipped by 4 bases and J by 5 bases, with 12 bases between them. CDR3 length: 15 amino acids. The CDR3 region has the DNA TGTGCCAGCAGTGGGCCAGGGGACAATAATTCACCCCTCCACTTT. Its translation is CASSGPGDNNSPLHF.

CDR3 sequence (DNA): TGTGCCAGCAGCTTCGGACTAGCGGGATTCACAGATACGCAGTATTTT. Translation gives CASSFGLAGFTDTQYF. The rearrangement joins TRBV11-3 to TRBJ2-3; TRBD2 matches 12 bases. The CDR3 sequence is 16 residues long. Germline CDR1 and CDR2: SGHNT and YENEEA. With 3 bases clipped from V and 2 bases from J, the junction kept 3 bases outside the gene matches.

The chain is built from TRBV2 and TRBJ1-2, with TRBD1 as a possible D gene (6 bases). The germline gives CDR1 SNHLY, CDR2 FYNNEI. V lost 8 bases and J 2 bases, leaving 21 bases between the germline ends. The CDR3 loop spans 16 amino acids. CDR3 protein: CASRSLWRGANYGYTF. CDR3 bases: TGTGCCAGCCGGTCCCTGTGGCGGGGGGCGAACTATGGCTACACCTTC.

This CDR3 reads CSAKRGLETQYF. CDR3 DNA sequence: TGCAGCGCTAAAAGGGGGCTAGAGACCCAGTACTTC. The chain has TRBV29-1 and TRBJ2-5; 7 bases align to TRBD1. The CDR3 is made up of 12 amino acids. In germline, CDR1 is SQVTM, CDR2 ANQGSEA. Germline trimming cut 7 bases from V and 4 bases from J; bases unmatched to any gene: 6.

The chain uses TRBV7-2 and TRBJ1-4, with D unclear. Germline lookup yields CDR1 SGHTA and CDR2 FQGNSA. V lost 2 bases, J lost 3 bases, and 10 bases lay in between. The CDR3 sequence is 15 residues long. The DNA for the CDR3 is TGTGCCAGCAGCTTAAAGGAGGCAGCTAATGAAAAACTGTTTTTT. This gives the protein CASSLKEAANEKLFF.

V gene TRBV2 combines with J gene TRBJ1-2; D is perhaps TRBD1 (5 bases). The V gene lost 4 bases and the J gene lost 8 bases, with 14 bases spanning the gap. CDR3 length: 13 residues. The germline V gene encodes CDR1 SNHLY and CDR2 FYNNEI. The CDR3 is CASSVDGAGGYTF. CDR3 nucleotides: TGTGCCAGCAGTGTGGATGGGGCTGGCGGCTACACCTTC.

The rearrangement links TRBV18 to TRBJ2-7; TRBD1 aligns across 10 bases. This CDR3 comprises 15 residues. With 3 bases clipped from V and 5 bases from J, the junction kept 7 bases outside the gene matches. The germline V gene encodes CDR1 KGHSH and CDR2 LQKENI. This chain's CDR3 is CASSPLLGQGDEQYF. The CDR3, as DNA: TGTGCCAGCTCACCCCTCCTTGGACAGGGGGACGAGCAGTACTTC.

V usage is TRBV7-9 and J usage is TRBJ1-1; D remains unclear. Germline CDR1 SEHNR, CDR2 FQNEAQ (reference sequence). Trimming took 4 bases from V and 1 from J, leaving 10 bases between them. The CDR3 sequence is 14 residues long. CDR3 sequence (DNA): TGTGCCAGCAGCTCTCAATCCGGGAACACTGAAGCTTTCTTT. Translating it yields CASSSQSGNTEAFF.

The rearrangement uses TRBV7-2 and TRBJ1-2; TRBD1 aligns across 11 bases. The CDR3 loop spans 15 amino acids. Germline CDR1 reads SGHTA; CDR2 reads FQGNSA. The ends lost 5 bases at V and 0 bases at J; junction bases unmatched: 2. DNA for the CDR3: TGTGCCAGCAGCAAGGGACAGGGGGCTAACTATGGCTACACCTTC. It specifies CASSKGQGANYGYTF.

This chain joins TRBV6-5 and TRBJ2-7; D possibly corresponds to TRBD1 (5 bases). Germline V CDR1 and CDR2: MNHEY, SVGAGI. V was pared by 6 bases and J by 2 bases, with 17 bases between. This CDR3 comprises 15 residues. The CDR3 spells CASSLPPQGPYEQYF. The CDR3 nucleotides are TGTGCCAGCAGCCTGCCCCCGCAGGGCCCCTACGAGCAGTACTTC.